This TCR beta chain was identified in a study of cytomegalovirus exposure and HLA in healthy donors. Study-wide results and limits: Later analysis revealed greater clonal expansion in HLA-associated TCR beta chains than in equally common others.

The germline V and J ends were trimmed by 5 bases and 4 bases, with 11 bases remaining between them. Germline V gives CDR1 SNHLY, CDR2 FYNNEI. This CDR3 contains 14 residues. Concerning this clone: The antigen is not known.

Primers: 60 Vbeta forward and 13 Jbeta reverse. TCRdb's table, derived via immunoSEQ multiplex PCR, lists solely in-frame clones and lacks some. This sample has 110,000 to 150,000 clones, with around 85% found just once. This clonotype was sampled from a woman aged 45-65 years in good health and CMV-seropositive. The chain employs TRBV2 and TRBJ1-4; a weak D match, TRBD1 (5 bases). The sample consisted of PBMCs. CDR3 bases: TGTGCCAGCAGTTACCGGGGGGGTAATGAAAAACTGTTTTTT. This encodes CASSYRGGNEKLFF.